This T cell receptor beta chain was captured in a study of blood T cells in healthy people across ages. Total RNA, at least 6 micrograms per sample, came from PBMCs. The authors ran a second PCR of about 6 to 11 cycles using a sample-barcoded 5' primer and a J-beta primer mix. Individual samples furnished no less than 2.5 million CDR3-containing paired-end reads apiece. TCRdb itself ran the 5' RACE reads through MiXCR, one entry per CDR3 protein. The sample has about 780,000 distinct CDR3 sequences, under 80% seen once. This clonotype was recorded once. This CDR3 is 15 amino acids long. The V gene's germline CDR1 is SGHTA and CDR2 FQGNSA. The V end lost 0 bases, the J end lost 6 bases, and 13 bases lay between the germline ends.

This chain uses TRBV7-2 with TRBJ2-3, with D perhaps TRBD2 (5 bases). The clonotype comes from a man younger than 40 in good health. Sequences were obtained from blood. The CDR3 DNA sequence: TGTGCCAGCAGCTTAGCGAGGGCTTTTCAGGATACGCAGTATTTT. It translates to CASSLARAFQDTQYF.